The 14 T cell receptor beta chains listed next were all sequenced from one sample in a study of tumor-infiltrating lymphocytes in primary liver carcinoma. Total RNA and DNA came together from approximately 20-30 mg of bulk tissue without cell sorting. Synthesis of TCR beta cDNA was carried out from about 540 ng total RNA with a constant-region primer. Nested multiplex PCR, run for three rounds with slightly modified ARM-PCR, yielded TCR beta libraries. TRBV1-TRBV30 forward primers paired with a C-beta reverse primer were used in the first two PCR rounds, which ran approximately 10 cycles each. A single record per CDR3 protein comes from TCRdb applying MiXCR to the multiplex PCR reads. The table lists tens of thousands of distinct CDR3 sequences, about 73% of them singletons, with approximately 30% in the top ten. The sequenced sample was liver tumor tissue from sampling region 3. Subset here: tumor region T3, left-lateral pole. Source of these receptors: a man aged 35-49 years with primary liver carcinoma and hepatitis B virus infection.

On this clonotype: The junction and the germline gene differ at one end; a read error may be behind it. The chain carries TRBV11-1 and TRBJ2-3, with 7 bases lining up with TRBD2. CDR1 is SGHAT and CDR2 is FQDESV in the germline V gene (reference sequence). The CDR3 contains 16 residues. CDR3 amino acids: CASSLATSTQTETQFF. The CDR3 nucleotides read TGTGCCAGCAGCCTCGCGACTAGCACACAAACAGAAACGCAGTTTTTT.

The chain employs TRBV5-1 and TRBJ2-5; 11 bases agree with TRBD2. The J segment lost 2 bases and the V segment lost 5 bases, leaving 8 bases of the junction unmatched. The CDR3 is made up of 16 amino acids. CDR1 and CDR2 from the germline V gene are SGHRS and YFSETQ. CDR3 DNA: TGCGCCAGCAGACACCTAGCGGGAGGATCACAAGAGACCCAGTACTTC. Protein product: CASRHLAGGSQETQYF.

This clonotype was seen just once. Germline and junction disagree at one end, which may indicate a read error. CDR3 coding DNA: TGTGCCAGCAAATTGACAGGTTCAGATGGAAAACTGTATTTT. This codes for CASKLTGSDGKLYF. The chain joins TRBV12-3 or TRBV12-4 to TRBJ1-4; D is perhaps TRBD1 (6 bases). The CDR3 length is 14 residues.

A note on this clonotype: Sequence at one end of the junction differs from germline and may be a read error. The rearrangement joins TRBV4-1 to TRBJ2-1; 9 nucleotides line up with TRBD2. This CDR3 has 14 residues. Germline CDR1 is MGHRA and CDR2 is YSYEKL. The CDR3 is CASSQAGGYNEQSF. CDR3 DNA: TGTGCCAGCAGCCAGGCGGGGGGGTACAATGAGCAGTCCTTC.

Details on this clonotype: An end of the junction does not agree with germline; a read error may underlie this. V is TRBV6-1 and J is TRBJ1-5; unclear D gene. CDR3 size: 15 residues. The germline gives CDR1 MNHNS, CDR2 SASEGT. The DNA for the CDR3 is TGTGCCAGCAGTGAACGGGGTCTTGGCGGTCAGTCCCAGCATTTT. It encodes CASSERGLGGQSQHF.

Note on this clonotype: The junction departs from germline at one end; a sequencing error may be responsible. The chain's CDR3 is CASILGGSSTEAFF. Here the CDR3 DNA reads TGCGCCAGCATCTTGGGGGGAAGCTCTACTGAAGCTTTCTTT. The chain has TRBV5-1 and TRBJ1-1; weak D call: TRBD1 (5 bases). The CDR3 runs to 14 residues. CDR1 and CDR2 (germline): SGHRS, YFSETQ.

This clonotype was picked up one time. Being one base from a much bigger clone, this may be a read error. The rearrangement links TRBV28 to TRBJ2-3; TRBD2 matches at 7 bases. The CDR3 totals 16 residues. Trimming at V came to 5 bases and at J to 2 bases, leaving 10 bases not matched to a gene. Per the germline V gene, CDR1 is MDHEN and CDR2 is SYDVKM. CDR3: CASSPLGGDDTDTQYF. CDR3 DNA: TGTGCCAGCAGTCCTCTGGGGGGGGATGACACAGATACGCAGTATTTT.

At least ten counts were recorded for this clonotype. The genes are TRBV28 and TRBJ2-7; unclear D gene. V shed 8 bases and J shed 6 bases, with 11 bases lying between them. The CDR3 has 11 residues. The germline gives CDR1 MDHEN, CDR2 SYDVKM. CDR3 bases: TGTGCCAGCGGACGCCTCGGCGAGCAGTACTTC. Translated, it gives CASGRLGEQYF.

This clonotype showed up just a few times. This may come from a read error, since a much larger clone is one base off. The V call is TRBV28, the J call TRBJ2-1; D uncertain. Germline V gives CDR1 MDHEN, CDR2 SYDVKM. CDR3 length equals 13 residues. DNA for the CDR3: TGTGTCAGCAGTGCGATCAACTACAATGAGCAGTTCTTC. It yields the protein CVSSAINYNEQFF.

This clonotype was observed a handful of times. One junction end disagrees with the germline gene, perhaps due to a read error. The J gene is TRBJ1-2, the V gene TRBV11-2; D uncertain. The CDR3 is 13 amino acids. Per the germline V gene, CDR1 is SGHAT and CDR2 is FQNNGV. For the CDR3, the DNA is TGTGCCAGCAGTCCCCGGCCGATTCCAGGCTACAGCTTC. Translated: CASSPRPIPGYSF.

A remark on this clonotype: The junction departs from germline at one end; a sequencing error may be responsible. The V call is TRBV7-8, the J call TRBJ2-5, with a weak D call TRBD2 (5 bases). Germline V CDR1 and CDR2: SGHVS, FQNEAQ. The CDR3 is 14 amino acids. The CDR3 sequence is CASSPRRRRETKYF. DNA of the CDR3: TGTGCCAGCAGCCCCCGGAGGAGGCGAGAGACCAAGTACTTC.

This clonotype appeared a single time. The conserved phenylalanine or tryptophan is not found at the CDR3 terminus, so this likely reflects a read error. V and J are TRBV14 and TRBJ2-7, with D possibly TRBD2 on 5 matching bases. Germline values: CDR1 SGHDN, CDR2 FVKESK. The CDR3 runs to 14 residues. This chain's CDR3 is CAISRTPANYEQYI. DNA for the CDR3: TGTGCCATCAGCCGGACTCCCGCAAACTACGAGCAGTACATC.

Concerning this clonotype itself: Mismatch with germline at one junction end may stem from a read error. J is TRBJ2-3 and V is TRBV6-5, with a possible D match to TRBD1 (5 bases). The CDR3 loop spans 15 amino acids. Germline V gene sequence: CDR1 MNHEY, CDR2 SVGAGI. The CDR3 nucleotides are TGTACCAGCAGCCAAACAGGTTTTGGGACAGATACGCAGTATTTT. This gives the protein CTSSQTGFGTDTQYF.

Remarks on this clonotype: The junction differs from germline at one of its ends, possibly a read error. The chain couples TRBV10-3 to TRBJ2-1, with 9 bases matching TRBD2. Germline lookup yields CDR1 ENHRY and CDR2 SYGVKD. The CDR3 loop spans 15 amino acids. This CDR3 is CATAPRAGGSDEQLF. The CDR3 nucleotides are TGTGCCACCGCCCCTCGAGCGGGAGGTAGCGATGAGCAGCTCTTC.